Presented here are 6 T cell receptor beta chains from one specimen sequenced in a study of blood T cell repertoires in COVID-19. Profiled with immunoSEQ multiplex PCR; TCRdb holds only in-frame clones, not every one. The sample has 60,000 to 85,000 clones, approximately 81% seen once. The specimen was peripheral blood. The receptors here all came from a man between 60 and 70 years old with COVID-19, enrolled during active disease.

The V gene is TRBV6-1, the J gene TRBJ2-2, with D unresolved. CDR1 is MNHNS, CDR2 SASEGT, per germline. This CDR3 contains 13 residues. V lost 3 bases and J 2 bases, leaving 4 bases between the germline ends. The CDR3 here is CASSDPNTGELFF. The CDR3 bases are TGTGCCAGCAGTGACCCAAACACCGGGGAGCTGTTTTTT.

This sequence joins TRBV6-5 and TRBJ2-7, with 7 bases aligning to TRBD1. Unmatched junction bases numbered 3, after V lost 5 bases and J lost 5 bases. This CDR3 has 12 residues. CDR1 and CDR2 from the germline V gene are MNHEY and SVGAGI. The CDR3: CASSRQGNEQYF. In nucleotides, the CDR3 is TGTGCCAGCAGTCGACAGGGAAACGAGCAGTACTTC.

This rearrangement joins TRBV20-1 to TRBJ2-1; possible D gene TRBD2, 5 bases. V shed 3 bases and J shed 6 bases, with 12 bases lying between them. CDR1 and CDR2 (germline): DFQATT, SNEGSKA (reference sequence). The CDR3 covers 13 residues. The CDR3 region has the DNA TGCAGTGCTAGTTCGGGAACCACCAATGAGCAGTTCTTC. Translated: CSASSGTTNEQFF.

V is TRBV19 and J is TRBJ1-2, with D possibly TRBD1 on 5 matching bases. Germline CDR1 and CDR2: LNHDA and SQIVND (reference sequence). V was shortened by 6 bases and J by 2 bases, with 13 bases between the two germline ends. CDR3 size: 14 residues. The DNA for the CDR3 is TGTGCCAGTAGAAGCGGGGGGACCAACTATGGCTACACCTTC. It yields the protein CASRSGGTNYGYTF.

The V call is TRBV7-9, the J call TRBJ1-3, with 8 positions matching TRBD1. The V segment lost 2 bases and the J segment 8 bases; nucleotides outside the gene matches: 2. The germline V gene has CDR1 SEHNR and CDR2 FQNEAQ (reference sequence). The CDR3 contains 13 residues. CDR3 sequence: CASSLQGADTIYF. The CDR3 DNA follows: TGTGCCAGCAGCTTACAGGGGGCGGACACCATATATTTT. Full variable domain (missing parts from reference TRBV7-9 and TRBJ1-3): DTGVSQNPRHKITKRGQNVTFRCDPISEHNRLYWYRQTLGQGPEFLTYFQNEAQLEKSRLLSDRFSAERPKGSFSTLEIQRTEQGDSAMYLCASSLQGADTIYFGEGSWLTVV.

This chain joins TRBV9 and TRBJ2-5, with D tentatively TRBD1 (5 bases). V lost 1 base to trimming and J lost 3 bases, with 7 bases between them. The CDR3 is 13 amino acids. Germline CDR1 reads SGDLS; CDR2 reads YYNGEE. CDR3 region: CASSVRTKETQYF. The CDR3, as DNA: TGTGCCAGCAGCGTAAGGACAAAAGAGACCCAGTACTTC.